This passage covers 22 T cell receptor beta chains from one sample sequenced in a study of blood T cell repertoires in COVID-19. Sequencing used immunoSEQ multiplex PCR; TCRdb keeps in-frame clones, though not all of them. The table has under 40,000 clones, 87% seen once. Sequencing input: peripheral blood. These receptors all come from a middle-aged man with active or convalescent COVID-19.

This chain joins TRBV27 and TRBJ2-3, with 8 bases fitting TRBD1. The CDR3 runs to 14 residues. V lost 5 bases, J lost 6 bases, and 7 bases stayed unmatched. Per germline, CDR1 MNHEY and CDR2 SMNVEV (reference sequence). CDR3 region: CASSLGTGRDTQYF. As DNA, the CDR3 is TGTGCCAGCAGTCTTGGGACAGGAAGGGATACGCAGTATTTT.

By sample fraction, this clone is medium-sized. This rearrangement joins TRBV3-1 (or the pseudogene TRBV3-2) to TRBJ2-7; 7 positions agree with TRBD2. J lost 1 base, V lost 6 bases, and 18 bases had no gene match. This CDR3 region has 18 residues. CDR1 and CDR2 from the germline V gene are LGHDT and YNNKEL (reference sequence). DNA of the CDR3: TGTGCCAGCAGTCGGAAATCAGCGGGGTTCGCAGGTTCCTACGAGCAGTACTTC. Its translation is CASSRKSAGFAGSYEQYF.

V usage is TRBV5-4 and J usage is TRBJ2-7, with TRBD2 matching 9 bases. Trimming cost V 0 bases and J 2 bases; bases outside gene matches: 3. This CDR3 region has 15 residues. The germline V gene has CDR1 SGHNT and CDR2 YYREEE (reference sequence). The chain's CDR3 is CASSLAGGRAYEQYF. Here the CDR3 DNA reads TGTGCCAGCAGCTTGGCTGGCGGGAGGGCCTACGAGCAGTACTTC.

This sequence joins TRBV11-3 and TRBJ2-1; D remains unclear. The CDR3 loop spans 11 amino acids. CDR1 SGHNT and CDR2 YENEEA come from the germline V gene. Trimming stripped 5 bases from V and 8 bases from J, with 7 bases between. CDR3 amino acids: CASSHEDEQFF. CDR3 DNA: TGTGCCAGCAGCCACGAGGATGAGCAGTTCTTC.

The table lists this clone with a few counts. The J gene is TRBJ2-1, the V gene TRBV7-2; D gene uncertain. The CDR3 length is 16 residues. The germline CDR1 and CDR2 sequences are SGHTA and FQGNSA. V was cut by 0 bases and J by 5 bases, with 14 bases left in between. CDR3 loop: CASSLALVAAHNEQFF. The DNA for the CDR3 is TGTGCCAGCAGCTTAGCCCTAGTAGCAGCCCACAATGAGCAGTTCTTC.

This clone showed up just once. The J gene is TRBJ1-2, the V gene TRBV5-1; 10 bases are shared with TRBD1. Germline V gene data show CDR1 as SGHRS and CDR2 as YFSETQ. Trimming cost V 2 bases and J 7 bases; bases outside gene matches: 2. This CDR3 region has 13 residues. CDR3 region: CASSFRDRGGYTF. CDR3 bases: TGCGCCAGCAGCTTCCGGGACAGGGGTGGCTACACCTTC.

This chain joins TRBV7-9 and TRBJ2-7; possible D gene TRBD1, 5 bases. Germline assignment: CDR1 SEHNR and CDR2 FQNEAQ (reference sequence). Trimming stripped 3 bases from V and 2 bases from J, with 11 bases between. This CDR3 region has 14 residues. As DNA, the CDR3 is TGTGCCAGCAGCTTCGAGAGACAGACCTACGAGCAGTACGTC. It codes for CASSFERQTYEQYV.

The chain joins TRBV5-6 to TRBJ2-3, with 10 bases lining up with TRBD1. The trim removed 0 bases at V and 4 bases at J, leaving 8 bases unmatched. Looked up from germline, CDR1 is SGHDT and CDR2 is YYEEEE. The CDR3 extends over 17 amino acids. The CDR3 nucleotides are TGTGCCAGCAGCTTGGAAGGGGTCGGGACAGGGGCAGATACGCAGTATTTT. Its protein product is CASSLEGVGTGADTQYF. The variable domain in full, with the rest retrieved from reference TRBV5-6 and TRBJ2-3, is DAGVTQSPTHLIKTRGQQVTLRCSPKSGHDTVSWYQQALGQGPQFIFQYYEEEERQRGNFPDRFSGHQFPNYSSELNVNALLLGDSALYLCASSLEGVGTGADTQYFGPGTRLTVL.

The J gene is TRBJ1-1, the V gene TRBV18; TRBD1 aligns across 9 bases. The CDR3 loop spans 17 amino acids. Germline trimming cut 0 bases from V and 0 bases from J; bases unmatched to any gene: 5. CDR1 is KGHSH, CDR2 LQKENI, per germline. Here the CDR3 reads CASSPPGTGRMNTEAFF. The DNA of the CDR3 is TGTGCCAGCTCACCACCCGGGACAGGGAGGATGAACACTGAAGCTTTCTTT.

This chain connects TRBV5-1 to TRBJ1-2; D not certain. Germline loops: CDR1 SGHRS, CDR2 YFSETQ. The CDR3 extends over 13 amino acids. V was cut by 1 base and J by 2 bases, with 6 bases left in between. CDR3 region: CASSLLQNYGYTF. The CDR3 DNA follows: TGCGCCAGCAGCTTGTTACAGAACTATGGCTACACCTTC.

This chain links TRBV19 with TRBJ1-2, with 9 nucleotides matching TRBD1. CDR3 length: 17 residues. Looked up from germline, CDR1 is LNHDA and CDR2 is SQIVND (reference sequence). J was trimmed by 0 bases and V by 5 bases; bases with no gene match: 10. CDR3 loop: CASSSAGQGLPNYGYTF. DNA of the CDR3: TGTGCCAGTAGTTCGGCGGGACAGGGACTTCCTAACTATGGCTACACCTTC.

V usage is TRBV28 and J usage is TRBJ1-1; 7 bases align to TRBD1. The CDR3 has 14 residues. The germline CDR1 and CDR2 sequences are MDHEN and SYDVKM. The J segment lost 5 bases and the V segment lost 5 bases, leaving 8 bases of the junction unmatched. CDR3 residues: CASSLPPGGTEAFF. CDR3 DNA sequence: TGTGCCAGCAGTCTCCCCCCAGGGGGGACTGAAGCTTTCTTT.

The chain combines TRBV5-1 with TRBJ1-3; tentatively, D is TRBD1 (5 bases). V gave up 7 bases and J gave up 4 bases, with 12 bases separating them. The CDR3 totals 13 residues. Germline CDR1 and CDR2: SGHRS and YFSETQ. CDR3 region: CASSPGGGNTIYF. As DNA, the CDR3 is TGCGCCAGCTCCCCCGGGGGAGGAAACACCATATATTTT.

The chain recombines TRBV27 with TRBJ2-5; maybe TRBD2 (5 bases). This CDR3 comprises 15 residues. With 4 bases removed from V and 5 bases from J, the gap between germline ends came to 17 bases. Germline V gene sequence: CDR1 MNHEY, CDR2 SMNVEV (reference sequence). The CDR3 is CASSSDGVGYETQYF. The DNA of the CDR3 is TGTGCCAGCAGTTCCGACGGGGTCGGGTATGAGACCCAGTACTTC.

This chain joins TRBV19 and TRBJ1-3, with 7 bases fitting TRBD1. The ends lost 2 bases at V and 0 bases at J; junction bases unmatched: 4. Looked up from germline, CDR1 is LNHDA and CDR2 is SQIVND (reference sequence). CDR3 length equals 16 residues. CDR3 in DNA: TGTGCCAGTAGTATACGGACAGGACTCTCTGGAAACACCATATATTTT. Protein: CASSIRTGLSGNTIYF. The full variable domain, in which reference TRBV19 and TRBJ1-3 provide the parts outside the CDR3, is DGGITQSPKYLFRKEGQNVTLSCEQNLNHDAMYWYRQDPGQGLRLIYYSQIVNDFQKGDIAEGYSVSREKKESFPLTVTSAQKNPTAFYLCASSIRTGLSGNTIYFGEGSWLTVV.

This clone was seen once. The chain recombines TRBV5-1 with TRBJ1-1; D not certain. V lost 2 bases to trimming and J lost 0 bases, with 8 bases between them. The CDR3 totals 14 residues. Germline values: CDR1 SGHRS, CDR2 YFSETQ. The CDR3 spells CASSFSVLNTEAFF. DNA for the CDR3: TGCGCCAGCAGCTTTAGTGTTCTGAACACTGAAGCTTTCTTT.

The rearrangement uses TRBV11-2 and TRBJ1-5; 8 bases line up with TRBD1. Germline CDR1 reads SGHAT; CDR2 reads FQNNGV. The V gene end was trimmed by 0 bases and the J gene end by 6 bases; junction bases not matched to a gene: 4. The CDR3 contains 15 residues. CDR3 bases: TGTGCCAGCAGCTTAGAGGGGACAGGACTTCAGCCCCAGCATTTT. This encodes CASSLEGTGLQPQHF.

In nucleotides, the CDR3 is TGTGCCAGCAGCAGCCGCGGGGGGCGTACGGCCACCGGGGAGCTGTTTTTT. Its translation is CASSSRGGRTATGELFF. This chain links TRBV21-1 with TRBJ2-2; the tabulated D call, TRBD2, remains unverified against the DNA. TRBV21-1 is termed a pseudogene. The CDR3 totals 17 residues.

This chain links TRBV5-1 with TRBJ2-1, with 9 bases aligning to TRBD2. V dropped 3 bases and J dropped 7; count of bases not matched to a gene: 8. Germline CDR1 reads SGHRS; CDR2 reads YFSETQ. The CDR3 covers 15 residues. The CDR3 nucleotides are TGCGCCAGCAGCTCCCAGCGGGGGGCCCTAAATGAGCAGTTCTTC. Translating gives CASSSQRGALNEQFF.

The chain employs TRBV6-6 and TRBJ2-5; 7 nucleotides match TRBD2. Germline trimming cut 4 bases from V and 2 bases from J; bases unmatched to any gene: 4. Per the germline V gene, CDR1 is MNHNY and CDR2 is SVGAGI (reference sequence). This CDR3 contains 14 residues. CDR3 DNA sequence: TGTGCCAGCAGTTCCTGGGGAGGGCAAGAGACCCAGTACTTC. Its translation is CASSSWGGQETQYF.

This chain uses TRBV11-2 with TRBJ2-1, with a possible D match to TRBD1 (6 bases). Germline CDR1 SGHAT, CDR2 FQNNGV. V was cut by 5 bases and J by 4 bases, with 15 bases left in between. The CDR3 loop spans 15 amino acids. The DNA for the CDR3 is TGTGCCAGCAGCCCCGCAGGGGCGCTTTACAATGAGCAGTTCTTC. Its protein product is CASSPAGALYNEQFF.

The rearrangement links TRBV6-5 to TRBJ1-5; D ambiguous. The V end lost 2 bases, the J end lost 4 bases, and 6 bases lay between the germline ends. CDR1 and CDR2 (germline): MNHEY, SVGAGI. CDR3 length: 13 amino acids. The CDR3 loop reads CASSYELNQPQHF. DNA for the CDR3: TGTGCCAGCAGTTACGAGCTGAATCAGCCCCAGCATTTT.